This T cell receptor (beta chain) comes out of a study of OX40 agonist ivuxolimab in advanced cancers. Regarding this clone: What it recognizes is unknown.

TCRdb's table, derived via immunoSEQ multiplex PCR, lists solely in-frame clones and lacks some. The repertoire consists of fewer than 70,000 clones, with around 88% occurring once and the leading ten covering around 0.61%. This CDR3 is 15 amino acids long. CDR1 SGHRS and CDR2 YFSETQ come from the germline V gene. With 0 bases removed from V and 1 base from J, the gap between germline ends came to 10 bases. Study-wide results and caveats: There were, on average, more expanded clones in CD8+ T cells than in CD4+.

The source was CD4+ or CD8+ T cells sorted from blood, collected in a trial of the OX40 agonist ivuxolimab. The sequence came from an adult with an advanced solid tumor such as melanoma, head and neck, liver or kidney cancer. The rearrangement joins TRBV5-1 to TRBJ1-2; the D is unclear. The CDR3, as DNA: TGCGCCAGCAGCTTGGCCGCAGTCCGTAACTATGGCTACACCTTC. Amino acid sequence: CASSLAAVRNYGYTF.